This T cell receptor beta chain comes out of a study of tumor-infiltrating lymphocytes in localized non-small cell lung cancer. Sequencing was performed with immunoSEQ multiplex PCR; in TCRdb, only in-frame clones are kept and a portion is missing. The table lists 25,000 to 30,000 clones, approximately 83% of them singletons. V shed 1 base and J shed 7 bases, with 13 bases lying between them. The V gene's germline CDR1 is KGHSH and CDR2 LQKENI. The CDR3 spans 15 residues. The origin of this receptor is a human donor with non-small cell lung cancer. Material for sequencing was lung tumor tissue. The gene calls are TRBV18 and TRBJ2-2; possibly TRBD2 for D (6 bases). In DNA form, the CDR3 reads TGTGCCAGCTCACCACAAATACGGCGGGACGGGGAGCTGTTTTTT. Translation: CASSPQIRRDGELFF. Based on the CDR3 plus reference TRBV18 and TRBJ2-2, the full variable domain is NAGVMQNPRHLVRRRGQEARLRCSPMKGHSHVYWYRQLPEEGLKFMVYLQKENIIDESGMPKERFSAEFPKEGPSILRIQQVVRGDSAAYFCASSPQIRRDGELFFGEGSRLTVL.